This T cell receptor beta chain was sequenced in a study of T-cell memory formation after mild COVID-19. The wider study: Each donor largely had its own TCR clusters.

In its sample, this clonotype was seen many times. Its antigen is not identified. An end of the junction differs from the germline gene, which may be a read error. Study-level findings and limits: CD4+ contracting clones were found mainly in CM and EM, and CD8+ ones in EMRA. Detection of some responders pre-infection suggested pre-existing cross-reactive memory T cells participated.

Germline values: CDR1 SGHRS, CDR2 YFSETQ. CDR3 length equals 12 residues. TCRdb ran MiXCR on the 5' RACE reads and lists one entry per CDR3 protein. In the table there are about 440,000 distinct CDR3 sequences, 20% of which are singletons. The chain links TRBV5-1 to TRBJ1-2, with a tentative D call TRBD1 (6 bases). Sequencing was done on a sample of PBMCs or a T cell subset sorted from them (not recorded which). This clonotype was obtained from an adult woman who had mild COVID-19 (a few samples of this study predate the infection). Cell type and time point are not known. In nucleotides, the CDR3 is TGTGCCAGCAGCCAGGACAGCTATGGCTACACCTTC. It encodes CASSQDSYGYTF.